This is a list of T cell receptor beta chains from one sample in a study of blood T cells in healthy people across ages. TCRdb recomputed calls from the 5' RACE reads with MiXCR, one row per CDR3 protein. The table includes 1.2 million to 1.5 million distinct CDR3 sequences, 45% to 70% detected once. Specimen: blood. The receptor source for this set is a man between 18 and 35 years old in good health. The CDR3 runs from the conserved cysteine through the conserved F or W. A D gene is named only where the DNA matches it firmly. Size is stated for part of the rows, as once, few or many counts, or as a class when the clone is expanded.

v_gene	d_gene	j_gene	abundance	CDR3nt	CDR3aa
TRBV9	TRBD2	TRBJ2-3	-	TGTGCCAGCAGCGTAGGGACTAGCGGGGTTGATACGCAGTATTTT	CASSVGTSGVDTQYF
TRBV29-1	-	TRBJ1-1	many	TGCAGCGGGCAGGACAGCATGAACACTGAAGCTTTCTTT	CSGQDSMNTEAFF
TRBV30	TRBD2	TRBJ2-7	few	TGTGCCTGGACCATCACTAGCGGGAGTGGGTACGAGCAGTACTTC	CAWTITSGSGYEQYF
TRBV7-8	-	TRBJ2-1	once	TGTGCCAGCAGCCCGCGCGCTAGGGGGGGACGGGGAAATGAGCAGTTCTTC	CASSPRARGGRGNEQFF
TRBV3-1	-	TRBJ2-5	few	TGTGCCAGCAGCCAAGAGCGACTGCTCCAAGAGACCCAGTACTTC	CASSQERLLQETQYF
TRBV4-2	-	TRBJ2-3	-	TGTGCCAGCAGCCAAGACCCTGGGGATAGGACAGATACGCAGTATTTT	CASSQDPGDRTDTQYF
TRBV4-3	-	TRBJ2-7	-	TGCGCCAGCAGCCAAGAAACAGGACTACACAACTACGAGCAGTACTTC	CASSQETGLHNYEQYF
TRBV28	-	TRBJ2-3	-	TGTGCCACCCGGGGGAGCGGGAGCACAGATACGCAGTATTTT	CATRGSGSTDTQYF
TRBV25-1	-	TRBJ2-6	-	TGTGCCAGCAGTGAAGTCAGGGCCAACGTCCTGACTTTC	CASSEVRANVLTF
TRBV6-2/TRBV6-3	-	TRBJ2-7	-	TGTGCCGCGATGGCTGGGGTCGAGCAGTACTTC	CAAMAGVEQYF
TRBV6-6	-	TRBJ2-5	-	TGTGCCAGCAAAGCCGGGCCTAGCTGGTCTTCCCAAGAGACCCAGTACTTC	CASKAGPSWSSQETQYF
TRBV24-1	-	TRBJ2-5	-	TGTGCCACCAGTGATTTCCCTCGGGAACAGCCCCTCCGAGAGACCCAGTACTTC	CATSDFPREQPLRETQYF
TRBV11-2	TRBD1	TRBJ1-2	once	TGTGCCAGCAGCTTCAAGAGTGACAGGGACTATGGCTACACCTTC	CASSFKSDRDYGYTF
TRBV20-1	TRBD2	TRBJ2-1	-	TGCAGTGCTAGAGTCCTGGCTAGCGGGTCCAATGAGCAGTTCTTC	CSARVLASGSNEQFF
TRBV18	TRBD1	TRBJ2-5	-	TGCGCCAGCAGCCCCCGGGACAGAGAAGAGACCCAGTACTTC	CASSPRDREETQYF
TRBV4-1	-	TRBJ2-7	few	TGCGCCAGCAGCCAAGAAGGTAGCCAATCCTACGAGCAGTACTTC	CASSQEGSQSYEQYF
TRBV20-1	TRBD1	TRBJ2-7	-	TGCAGTGCTACGGGACAGTCCTACGAGCAGTACTTC	CSATGQSYEQYF
TRBV29-1	-	TRBJ1-1	-	TGCAGCGTTGTAGACGGAACTGAAGCTTTCTTT	CSVVDGTEAFF
TRBV29-1	TRBD1	TRBJ2-7	once	TGCAGCGTTTATGGGACAGACACCTACGAGCAGTACTTC	CSVYGTDTYEQYF
TRBV29-1	-	TRBJ2-1	few	TGCAGCGTTGACGGGGCAGCTATCCAGTTCTTC	CSVDGAAIQFF
TRBV12-3/TRBV12-4	-	TRBJ2-5	few	TGTGCCAGCAGTTTAGGGACTACCGAAGAGACCCAGTACTTC	CASSLGTTEETQYF
TRBV20-1	-	TRBJ2-5	-	TGCAGTGCTGACAGAAAAGAGACCCAGTACTTC	CSADRKETQYF
TRBV4-1	-	TRBJ2-1	-	TGCGCCAGCAGCCCACGGGCTCCCTCCTACAATGAGCAGTTCTTC	CASSPRAPSYNEQFF
TRBV10-3	-	TRBJ2-7	many	TGTGCCATAGGAGTGGGCGAGCAGTACTTC	CAIGVGEQYF
TRBV29-1	TRBD2	TRBJ2-7	-	TGCAGCGTTGGTCGGTCGGGGGGGACCTACGAGCAGTACTTC	CSVGRSGGTYEQYF
TRBV12-3/TRBV12-4	-	TRBJ1-2	-	TGTGCCAGCAGTTTATGGGCCGTAGGCTACACCTTC	CASSLWAVGYTF
TRBV15	TRBD2	TRBJ2-3	-	TGTGCCACCAGCAGAGTGGGAGCAGCGGGACCAGATACGCAGTATTTT	CATSRVGAAGPDTQYF
TRBV7-2	TRBD2	TRBJ2-3	-	TGTGCCAGCAGCCCCCCGACTAGCGGGTGGGGCACAGATACGCAGTATTTT	CASSPPTSGWGTDTQYF
TRBV10-1	TRBD2	TRBJ2-1	-	TGCGCCAGCAGACCGGGACTAGCGGGCATGAATGAGCAGTTCTTC	CASRPGLAGMNEQFF
TRBV12-3/TRBV12-4	-	TRBJ2-7	-	TGTGCCAGCAGCACCCCCTCGGGGTTTTGGGAGCAGTACTTC	CASSTPSGFWEQYF
TRBV29-1	TRBD1	TRBJ1-2	few	TGCAGCGTTGTACGAGGACAGGAGAACTATGGCTACACCTTC	CSVVRGQENYGYTF
TRBV7-6	TRBD2	TRBJ2-2	few	TGTGCCAGCAGCATTGTGTACCCCGGGGGGGACATAATGACCGGGGAGCTGTTTTTT	CASSIVYPGGDIMTGELFF
TRBV20-1	-	TRBJ1-2	few	TGCAGTGCTCTTCATCCGGGACACGGGGAACGAGGAGGCTACACCTTC	CSALHPGHGERGGYTF
TRBV2	-	TRBJ1-2	few	TGTGCCAGCCTTAATCCGGGGCGGAATGGCTACACCTTC	CASLNPGRNGYTF
TRBV29-1	-	TRBJ2-3	few	TGCAGCGTTTCTTGGGGGGGCCCAGATACGCAGTATTTT	CSVSWGGPDTQYF
TRBV27	-	TRBJ2-5	-	TGTGCCAGCAGTTTATTCGTCGGCGATCAAGAGACCCAGTACTTC	CASSLFVGDQETQYF
TRBV6-5	-	TRBJ2-1	-	TGTGCCAGCAGTTACTCGGGACTGGCATACAATGAGCAGTTCTTC	CASSYSGLAYNEQFF
TRBV7-8	TRBD1	TRBJ1-3	-	TGTGCCAGCAGCCGGGGACAGGCCCCTGGAGAGGCAGGAAACACCATATATTTT	CASSRGQAPGEAGNTIYF
TRBV9	TRBD1	TRBJ1-1	-	TGTGCCAGCAGAGCAGGGGGCGATTGGAACACTGAAGCTTTCTTT	CASRAGGDWNTEAFF
TRBV29-1	TRBD2	TRBJ2-5	-	TGCAGCGTTGGTGGGGGGGAGATGGGGATTCAATTCCAAGAGACCCAGTACTTC	CSVGGGEMGIQFQETQYF
TRBV7-2	TRBD2	TRBJ2-3	-	TGTGCCAGCAGCTTAGCCCCGGTGGGCGGGGGGGCAGGTGATACGCAGTATTTT	CASSLAPVGGGAGDTQYF
TRBV4-1	-	TRBJ2-7	-	TGCGCCAGCAGCCAAGATCCATCCGACGACTACGAGCAGTACTTC	CASSQDPSDDYEQYF
TRBV5-4	TRBD1	TRBJ2-1	-	TGTGCCAGCAGCTTTATCGACAGGGTCTCCTACAATGAGCAGTTCTTC	CASSFIDRVSYNEQFF
TRBV12-3/TRBV12-4	-	TRBJ2-1	-	TGTGCCGGTCGGGGGTTCCACAATGAGCAGTTCTTC	CAGRGFHNEQFF